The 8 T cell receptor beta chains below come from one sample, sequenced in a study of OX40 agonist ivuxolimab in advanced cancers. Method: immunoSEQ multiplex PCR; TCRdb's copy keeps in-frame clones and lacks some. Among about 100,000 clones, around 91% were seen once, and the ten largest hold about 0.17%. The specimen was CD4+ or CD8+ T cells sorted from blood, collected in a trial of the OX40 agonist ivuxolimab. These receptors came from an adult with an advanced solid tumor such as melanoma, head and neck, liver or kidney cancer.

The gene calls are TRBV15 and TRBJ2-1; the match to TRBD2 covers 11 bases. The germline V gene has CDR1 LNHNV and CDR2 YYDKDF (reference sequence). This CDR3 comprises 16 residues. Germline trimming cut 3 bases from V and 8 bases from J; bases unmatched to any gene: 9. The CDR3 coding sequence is TGTGCCACCAGCAGGACCGCTAGCGGGAGGATCGATGAGCAGTTCTTC. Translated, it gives CATSRTASGRIDEQFF.

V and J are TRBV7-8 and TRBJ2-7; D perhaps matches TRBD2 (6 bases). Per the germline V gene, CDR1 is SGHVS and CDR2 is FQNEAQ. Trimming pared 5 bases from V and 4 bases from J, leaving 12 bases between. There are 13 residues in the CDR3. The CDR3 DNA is TGTGCCAGCAGCCGGGACTCTAATTACGAGCAGTACTTC. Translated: CASSRDSNYEQYF.

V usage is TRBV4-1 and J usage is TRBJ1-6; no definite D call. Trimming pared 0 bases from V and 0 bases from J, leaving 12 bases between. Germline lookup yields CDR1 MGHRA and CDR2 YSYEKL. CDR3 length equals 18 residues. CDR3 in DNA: TGCGCCAGCAGCCAAGACTGGGTGCCGACCTCCTATAATTCACCCCTCCACTTT. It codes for CASSQDWVPTSYNSPLHF.

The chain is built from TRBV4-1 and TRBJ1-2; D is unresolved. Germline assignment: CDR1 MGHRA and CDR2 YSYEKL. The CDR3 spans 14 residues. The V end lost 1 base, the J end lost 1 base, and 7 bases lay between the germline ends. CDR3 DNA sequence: TGCGCCAGCAGCCAAGTGAACGGTAACTATGGCTACACCTTC. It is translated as CASSQVNGNYGYTF.

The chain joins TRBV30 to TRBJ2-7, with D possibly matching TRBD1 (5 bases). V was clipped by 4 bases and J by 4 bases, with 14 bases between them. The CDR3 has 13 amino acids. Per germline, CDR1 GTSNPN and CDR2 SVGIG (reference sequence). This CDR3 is CAWTAGSIYEQYF. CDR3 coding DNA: TGTGCCTGGACAGCAGGGTCCATATACGAGCAGTACTTC.

The CDR3 protein is CASSTGQAVSTDTQYF. CDR3 in DNA: TGTGCCAGCAGCACAGGCCAGGCCGTTAGCACAGATACGCAGTATTTT. The chain recombines TRBV7-3 with TRBJ2-3; tentative D call: TRBD1 (5 bases). V was clipped by 5 bases and J by 0 bases, with 15 bases between them. Germline values: CDR1 SGHTA, CDR2 FQGTGA. The CDR3 is 16 amino acids.

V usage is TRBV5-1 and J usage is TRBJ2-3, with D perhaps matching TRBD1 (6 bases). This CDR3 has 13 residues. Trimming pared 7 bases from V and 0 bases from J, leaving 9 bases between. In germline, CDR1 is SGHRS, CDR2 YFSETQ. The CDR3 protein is CASQDRSTDTQYF. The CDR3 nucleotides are TGCGCCAGCCAGGACAGAAGCACAGATACGCAGTATTTT. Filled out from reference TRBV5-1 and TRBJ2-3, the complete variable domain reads KAGVTQTPRYLIKTRGQQVTLSCSPISGHRSVSWYQQTPGQGLQFLFEYFSETQRNKGNFPGRFSGRQFSNSRSEMNVSTLELGDSALYLCASQDRSTDTQYFGPGTRLTVL.

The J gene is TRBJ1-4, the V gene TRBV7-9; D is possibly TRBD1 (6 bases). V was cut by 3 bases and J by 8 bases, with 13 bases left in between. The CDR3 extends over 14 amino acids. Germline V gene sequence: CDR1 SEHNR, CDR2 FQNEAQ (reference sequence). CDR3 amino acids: CASSFRGLEEKLFF. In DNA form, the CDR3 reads TGTGCCAGCAGCTTCAGGGGATTGGAAGAAAAACTGTTTTTT.